Following are 4 T cell receptor beta chains from one sample sequenced in a study of control samples from healthy donors and cancer patients. TCRdb keeps only in-frame clones here, not all; method: immunoSEQ multiplex PCR. The data show about 170,000 clones, just over 90% seen once. Sequenced input: blood. The receptors originated from a woman aged 60-75 years in good health.

The chain recombines TRBV19 with TRBJ1-4, with a tentative D call TRBD1 (5 bases). Trimming removed 5 bases from V and 8 bases from J, with 15 bases in between. Per germline, CDR1 LNHDA and CDR2 SQIVND (reference sequence). The CDR3 is made up of 14 amino acids. CDR3 sequence reads: CASSGARRQEKLFF. The CDR3, as DNA: TGTGCCAGTAGTGGGGCGCGACGGCAAGAAAAACTGTTTTTT.

The genes are TRBV6-5 and TRBJ2-5; 9 positions agree with TRBD1. CDR3 length: 14 residues. Germline assignment: CDR1 MNHEY and CDR2 SVGAGI. V dropped 2 bases and J dropped 5; count of bases not matched to a gene: 3. CDR3 nucleotides: TGTGCCAGCAGTTACACAGGGGGCAGGGAGACCCAGTACTTC. Translated: CASSYTGGRETQYF.

The chain links TRBV6-5 to TRBJ2-7; 11 nucleotides align to TRBD2. The CDR3 is 14 residues long. Germline CDR1 reads MNHEY; CDR2 reads SVGAGI. The V gene end was trimmed by 2 bases and the J gene end by 5 bases; junction bases not matched to a gene: 2. The CDR3 nucleotides are TGTGCCAGCAGTTACCTACTAGCGGGAGACGAGCAGTACTTC. It codes for CASSYLLAGDEQYF.

The chain uses TRBV19 and TRBJ2-5, with 12 bases fitting TRBD1. Germline-derived CDR1 and CDR2 are LNHDA and SQIVND (reference sequence). The CDR3 totals 16 residues. Trimming cost V 0 bases and J 4 bases; bases outside gene matches: 3. Here the CDR3 reads CASSIEGQGALETQYF. CDR3 bases: TGTGCCAGTAGTATAGAGGGACAGGGGGCGTTAGAGACCCAGTACTTC.